These 17 T cell receptor beta chains came from one sample sequenced in a study of blood T cells in healthy people across ages. A second PCR, run for roughly 7 to 12 cycles, used a sample-barcoded 5' primer plus a J-beta primer mix. MiXCR, run by TCRdb on the 5' RACE reads, gives a single entry per CDR3 protein. Of about 800,000 distinct CDR3 sequences listed, 25% are singletons. This sample also belongs to another study, concerning T cells of mothers and their children.

The sample consisted of blood. The source is a boy aged 5-17 years in good health.

CDR3 loop: CASTRGEPRYNEQFF. CDR3 in DNA: TGCGCCAGCACCCGAGGGGAACCCCGATACAATGAGCAGTTCTTC. The chain recombines TRBV4-1 with TRBJ2-1; D may match TRBD1 or TRBD2 (5 bases each). V was cut by 7 bases and J by 4 bases, with 17 bases left in between. Germline CDR1 reads MGHRA; CDR2 reads YSYEKL. The CDR3 extends over 15 amino acids.

Of note for this clonotype: The junction differs from germline at one of its ends, possibly a read error. The CDR3 nucleotides read TGCGCCAGCAACCAAGGGGGGGCGGGGGCCCCTGTAGATACGCAGTATTTT. Its translation is CASNQGGAGAPVDTQYF. This rearrangement joins TRBV4-3 to TRBJ2-3, with a weak D call TRBD2 (7 bases). CDR3 length equals 17 residues. Germline V gives CDR1 LGHNA, CDR2 YSLEER.

This clonotype was detected a few times. This chain uses TRBV5-8 with TRBJ2-7; TRBD1 agrees at 9 bases. CDR1 SGHTS and CDR2 YDEGEE come from the germline V gene. The length of the CDR3 is 15 residues. Unmatched junction bases numbered 6, after V lost 2 bases and J lost 3 bases. In DNA form, the CDR3 reads TGTGCCAGCAGCTTCACAGGGGGCGGGAACTACGAGCAGTACTTC. It yields the protein CASSFTGGGNYEQYF.

The rearrangement links TRBV7-9 to TRBJ2-5; 10 bases are a match to TRBD1. V lost 6 bases and J lost 6; bases outside the gene matches: 4. CDR3 length: 13 residues. Per germline, CDR1 SEHNR and CDR2 FQNEAQ (reference sequence). The CDR3 sequence is CASSRDRGQTQYF. CDR3 DNA: TGTGCCAGCAGTCGGGACAGGGGACAGACCCAGTACTTC.

The genes are TRBV4-3 and TRBJ2-5, with 7 bases aligning to TRBD2. CDR3 length equals 14 residues. V trimming: 0 bases; J trimming: 7 bases; junction bases outside the gene matches: 5. Germline loops: CDR1 LGHNA, CDR2 YSLEER. For the CDR3, the DNA is TGCGCCAGCAGCCAAGACGCTCCGGGAGGGACCCAGTACTTC. It yields the protein CASSQDAPGGTQYF.

V gene TRBV7-2 combines with J gene TRBJ1-2, with 8 bases that match TRBD1. The V and J ends lost 5 bases and 5 bases, in that order; junction bases with no gene match: 13. The CDR3 sequence is 16 residues long. CDR1 is SGHTA and CDR2 is FQGNSA in the germline V gene. CDR3 sequence: CASSPRTGPNHYGYTF. CDR3 nucleotides: TGTGCCAGCAGCCCTCGGACAGGGCCAAACCATTATGGCTACACCTTC.

This clonotype was detected only a few times. This sequence joins TRBV4-3 and TRBJ1-6; tentative D call: TRBD1 (5 bases). Germline CDR1 is LGHNA and CDR2 is YSLEER. This CDR3 spans 15 amino acids. Trimming shortened V by 3 bases and J by 3 bases, and 9 bases separated the two germline ends. This CDR3 is CASSQGTLYNSPLHF. The CDR3 region has the DNA TGCGCCAGCAGCCAGGGGACTCTCTATAATTCACCCCTCCACTTT.

V usage is TRBV6-2 or TRBV6-3 and J usage is TRBJ2-1; D unclear. The ends were cut back, 3 bases at V and 6 bases at J, with 6 bases in the middle. This CDR3 is built from 12 residues. Germline CDR1 is MNHEY and CDR2 is SVGEGT. The CDR3 coding sequence is TGTGCCAGCAGTTATTTATCCAATGAGCAGTTCTTC. Protein product: CASSYLSNEQFF.

This clonotype was seen only a few times. This rearrangement joins TRBV7-2 to TRBJ2-5; D is possibly TRBD2 (5 bases). V lost 6 bases and J 0 bases, leaving 14 bases between the germline ends. Germline lookup yields CDR1 SGHTA and CDR2 FQGNSA. The CDR3 length is 15 residues. The CDR3 region has the DNA TGTGCCAGCAGAGAGGGATCTTTGTACCAAGAGACCCAGTACTTC. Encoded protein: CASREGSLYQETQYF.

The rearrangement links TRBV4-3 to TRBJ1-1, with TRBD1 matching over 7 bases. The CDR3 totals 14 residues. Germline V gives CDR1 LGHNA, CDR2 YSLEER. V dropped 0 bases and J dropped 11; count of bases not matched to a gene: 9. The CDR3 here is CASSQDRSQGGAFF. The DNA for the CDR3 is TGCGCCAGCAGCCAAGATAGATCTCAGGGGGGGGCTTTCTTT.

The J gene is TRBJ2-5, the V gene TRBV18, with 7 bases fitting TRBD2. The tail of the sequence fits TRBJ2-7 better, so the J call may be wrong. Germline loops: CDR1 KGHSH, CDR2 LQKENI. The CDR3 is 16 residues long. The CDR3 DNA follows: TGTGCCAGCTCACCACCGGAGGCGGGAGTTCCCTACGAGCAGTACTTC. Amino acid sequence: CASSPPEAGVPYEQYF.

This clonotype was observed a handful of times. This chain links TRBV4-3 with TRBJ2-7; TRBD2 matches 9 bases. The V and J ends lost 2 bases and 3 bases, in that order; junction bases with no gene match: 5. This CDR3 spans 15 amino acids. Germline V gene sequence: CDR1 LGHNA, CDR2 YSLEER. CDR3 DNA sequence: TGCGCCAGCAGCCAAACTAGCGGGTCATTCTACGAGCAGTACTTC. It yields the protein CASSQTSGSFYEQYF.

This rearrangement joins TRBV5-1 to TRBJ2-5; D tentatively fits TRBD1 or TRBD2 (5 bases each). Trimming removed 10 bases at V and 3 bases at J, with 19 bases between. Per germline, CDR1 SGHRS and CDR2 YFSETQ. This CDR3 is 14 amino acids long. The CDR3 coding sequence is TGCGCCGGCATAGCAGGAAGAGGGGAAGAGACCCAGTACTTC. It yields the protein CAGIAGRGEETQYF.

The chain is built from TRBV7-2 and TRBJ1-5; TRBD1 matches 8 bases. The V segment lost 1 base and the J segment 6 bases; nucleotides outside the gene matches: 5. The V gene's germline CDR1 is SGHTA and CDR2 FQGNSA. The CDR3 contains 15 residues. The chain's CDR3 is CASSLGRQGSQPQHF. The CDR3 DNA reads TGTGCCAGCAGCTTAGGGCGACAGGGGAGTCAGCCCCAGCATTTT. Full variable domain (remainder filled in from reference TRBV7-2 and TRBJ1-5): GAGVSQSPSNKVTEKGKDVELRCDPISGHTALYWYRQSLGQGLEFLIYFQGNSAPDKSGLPSDRFSAERTGGSVSTLTIQRTQQEDSAVYLCASSLGRQGSQPQHFGDGTRLSIL.

The sample holds one count of this clonotype. One end of the junction is discordant with germline, which a read error may explain. The genes are TRBV5-1 and TRBJ1-4, with D possibly TRBD1 on 6 matching bases. The CDR3 consists of 16 residues. Looked up from germline, CDR1 is SGHRS and CDR2 is YFSETQ. The CDR3 reads CASSPPGGNANKKLFF. The DNA of the CDR3 is TGCGCCAGCAGCCCCCCCGGGGGCAACGCTAATAAAAAACTGTTTTTT.

This clonotype was counted at least ten times. The CDR3, as DNA: TGTGCCAGCAGTGAGGGACAGTACTATGGCTACACCTTC. Its protein is CASSEGQYYGYTF. J is TRBJ1-2 and V is TRBV6-1; 7 bases are a match to TRBD1. Germline V CDR1 and CDR2: MNHNS, SASEGT. This CDR3 is built from 13 residues. After removal of 3 bases from V and 3 bases from J, the junction contained 1 base not matched to a gene.

J is TRBJ2-7 and V is TRBV12-3 or TRBV12-4; D is uncertain. V lost 6 bases, J lost 3 bases, and 12 bases lay in between. The CDR3 totals 13 residues. CDR3: CASRTPGGYEQYF. The CDR3 DNA is TGTGCCAGCAGAACCCCGGGCGGCTACGAGCAGTACTTC.